These 16 T cell receptor beta chains originate from one sample sequenced in a study of blood T cell repertoires in COVID-19. Measured with immunoSEQ multiplex PCR; TCRdb has only the in-frame clones, and not every one. This table holds some 150,000 clones, over 80% found once. Material for sequencing was PBMCs or T cells enriched from blood (not recorded which). The source of these receptors is a woman in her forties or fifties who had been exposed to COVID-19.

This clone has only one observation. The J gene is TRBJ1-1, the V gene TRBV20-1; 7 positions match TRBD1. The CDR3 covers 11 residues. V shed 0 bases and J 11 bases; nucleotides not matched to a gene: 3. Germline V gene data show CDR1 as DFQATT and CDR2 as SNEGSKA (reference sequence). CDR3 protein: CSARETGAAFF. CDR3 in DNA: TGCAGTGCTAGAGAAACAGGGGCGGCTTTCTTT.

This chain connects TRBV5-1 to TRBJ1-2, with 7 bases lining up with TRBD1. The germline CDR1 and CDR2 sequences are SGHRS and YFSETQ. The junction had 7 bases not matched to a gene; V was cut back by 6 bases and J by 2 bases. This CDR3 is 14 amino acids long. CDR3 nucleotides: TGCGCCAGCACGTACAGGGGAGACAACTATGGCTACACCTTC. Encoded protein: CASTYRGDNYGYTF.

The genes are TRBV5-1 and TRBJ2-2, with 9 bases fitting TRBD2. This CDR3 contains 18 residues. The V gene's germline CDR1 is SGHRS and CDR2 YFSETQ. V was clipped by 0 bases and J by 5 bases; unmatched bases: 11. CDR3 bases: TGCGCCAGCAGCTTGGACCTAGCGGGAAGGTCGTATACCGGGGAGCTGTTTTTT. Protein: CASSLDLAGRSYTGELFF.

V gene TRBV5-4 combines with J gene TRBJ1-1; D gene uncertain. CDR3 length: 15 residues. Germline V gives CDR1 SGHNT, CDR2 YYREEE (reference sequence). The V end lost 4 bases, the J end lost 0 bases, and 13 bases lay between the germline ends. The CDR3: CASSRGAGLNTEAFF. CDR3 bases: TGTGCCAGCAGCCGGGGAGCGGGCTTGAACACTGAAGCTTTCTTT.

This clone has a single count. The chain links TRBV10-3 to TRBJ1-4, with unresolved D. This CDR3 comprises 12 residues. The V gene's germline CDR1 is ENHRY and CDR2 SYGVKD. Trimming took off 2 bases at V and 6 bases at J, with 4 bases between the two ends. The DNA for the CDR3 is TGTGCCATCAGTGAGCTTGATGAAAAACTGTTTTTT. Translating gives CAISELDEKLFF.

This clone was found a few times. The chain employs TRBV4-3 and TRBJ1-6; 9 bases map to TRBD1. The CDR3 runs 13 residues. CDR1 LGHNA and CDR2 YSLEER come from the germline V gene. Losses at the gene ends were 4 bases for V and 10 bases for J; bases not matched to a gene: 2. The CDR3 loop is CASSRTGESPLHF. In nucleotides, the CDR3 is TGCGCCAGCAGCCGGACAGGGGAATCACCCCTCCACTTT.

The chain is built from TRBV19 and TRBJ1-1; TRBD1 matches at 8 bases. Trimming removed 7 bases from V and 7 bases from J; junction bases left unmatched: 20. CDR3 size: 17 residues. CDR1 LNHDA and CDR2 SQIVND come from the germline V gene (reference sequence). The CDR3: CASTPGVQGVGGSEAFF. DNA for the CDR3: TGTGCCAGTACCCCCGGGGTACAGGGGGTGGGGGGGAGTGAAGCTTTCTTT.

The chain recombines TRBV5-6 with TRBJ2-1; 10 bases are shared with TRBD2. V shed 4 bases, J shed 2 bases, and the junction held 3 bases outside the gene matches. This CDR3 has 15 residues. Germline lookup yields CDR1 SGHDT and CDR2 YYEEEE. As DNA, the CDR3 is TGTGCCAGCAGCCCCGGACTAGCGGCCTACAATGAGCAGTTCTTC. Amino acids: CASSPGLAAYNEQFF. The whole variable domain, filled in from reference TRBV5-6 and TRBJ2-1, reads DAGVTQSPTHLIKTRGQQVTLRCSPKSGHDTVSWYQQALGQGPQFIFQYYEEEERQRGNFPDRFSGHQFPNYSSELNVNALLLGDSALYLCASSPGLAAYNEQFFGPGTRLTVL.

This chain connects TRBV6-2 or TRBV6-3 to TRBJ2-7, with 7 bases identical to TRBD1. Germline CDR1 is MNHEY and CDR2 is SVGEGT. The CDR3 sequence is 15 residues long. J gave up 1 base and V 7 bases, and 10 bases lay outside the gene matches. The CDR3 is CASIPTGFPSYEQYF. CDR3 bases: TGTGCCAGCATCCCGACAGGGTTTCCTTCCTACGAGCAGTACTTC.

In its sample, this clone was seen many times. The chain joins TRBV14 to TRBJ1-1; 11 bases match TRBD1. CDR1 is SGHDN and CDR2 is FVKESK in the germline V gene. CDR3 size: 15 residues. The V and J ends lost 3 bases and 3 bases, in that order; junction bases with no gene match: 3. In nucleotides, the CDR3 is TGTGCCAGCAGCCAGAGGACAGGGGGCGACACTGAAGCTTTCTTT. Amino acid sequence: CASSQRTGGDTEAFF.

The rearrangement uses TRBV11-2 and TRBJ1-2; tentatively, D is TRBD1 (6 bases). Trimming shortened V by 0 bases and J by 7 bases, and 12 bases separated the two germline ends. The CDR3 contains 14 residues. Germline V lookup: CDR1 SGHAT, CDR2 FQNNGV. CDR3 nucleotides: TGTGCCAGCAGCTTAGAGAGGGGGACAACTGGCTACACCTTC. Translated: CASSLERGTTGYTF.

The chain recombines TRBV7-2 with TRBJ1-2; D unclear. The CDR3 length is 15 residues. Germline loops: CDR1 SGHTA, CDR2 FQGNSA. The V gene lost 4 bases and the J gene lost 8 bases, with 20 bases spanning the gap. The CDR3 DNA sequence: TGTGCCAGCAGCTACTACCCCGGCCCCTTGGCGGGCTACACCTTC. Protein: CASSYYPGPLAGYTF.

The gene calls are TRBV4-3 and TRBJ2-3, with 9 bases fitting TRBD1. The CDR3 runs 16 residues. The ends lost 3 bases at V and 3 bases at J; junction bases unmatched: 7. Germline-derived CDR1 and CDR2 are LGHNA and YSLEER. The chain's CDR3 is CASSQWGQGRTDTQYF. The CDR3 DNA reads as TGCGCCAGCAGCCAGTGGGGACAGGGAAGAACAGATACGCAGTATTTT.

The chain employs TRBV7-9 and TRBJ2-7; possible D gene TRBD1, 5 bases. Deletions cut 5 bases from V and 7 bases from J, with 21 bases between. Germline lookup yields CDR1 SEHNR and CDR2 FQNEAQ (reference sequence). CDR3 length: 15 residues. The CDR3 loop is CASSLKGFWGLEQYF. As DNA, the CDR3 is TGTGCCAGCAGCCTTAAGGGGTTTTGGGGCTTGGAGCAGTACTTC.

This rearrangement joins TRBV7-8 to TRBJ1-4, with 9 bases that match TRBD1. The CDR3 consists of 13 residues. Trimming took 5 bases from V and 7 from J; bases not matched to a gene: 2. Per the germline V gene, CDR1 is SGHVS and CDR2 is FQNEAQ. The CDR3 protein is CASSTGGGEKLFF. The CDR3 bases are TGTGCCAGCAGCACAGGGGGCGGTGAAAAACTGTTTTTT.

The chain carries TRBV15 and TRBJ1-2; D perhaps matches TRBD1 (5 bases). The germline CDR1 and CDR2 sequences are LNHNV and YYDKDF (reference sequence). With 7 bases removed from V and 3 bases from J, the gap between germline ends came to 12 bases. This CDR3 has 13 residues. CDR3 nucleotide sequence: TGTGCCACCACCCAGACGGGGGACTATGGCTACACCTTC. As protein: CATTQTGDYGYTF.